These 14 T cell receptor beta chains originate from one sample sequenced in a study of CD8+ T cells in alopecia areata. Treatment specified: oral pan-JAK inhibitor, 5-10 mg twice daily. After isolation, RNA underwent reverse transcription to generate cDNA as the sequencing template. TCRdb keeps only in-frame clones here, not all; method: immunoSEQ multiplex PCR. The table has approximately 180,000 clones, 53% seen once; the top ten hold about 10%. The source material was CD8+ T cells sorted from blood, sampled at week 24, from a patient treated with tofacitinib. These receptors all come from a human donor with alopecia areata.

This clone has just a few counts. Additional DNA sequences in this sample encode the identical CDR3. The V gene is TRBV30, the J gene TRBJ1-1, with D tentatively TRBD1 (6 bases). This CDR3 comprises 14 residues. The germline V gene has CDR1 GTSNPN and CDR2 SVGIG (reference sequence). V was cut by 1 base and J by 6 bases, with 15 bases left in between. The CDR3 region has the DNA TGTGCCTGGAGTGGTACTAACAGGGCGCCTGAAGCTTTCTTT. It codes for CAWSGTNRAPEAFF.

The CDR3 DNA is TGCGCCAGCAGCTTGGGACTGGGGAGGGATACGCAGTATTTT. Translated, it gives CASSLGLGRDTQYF. The rearrangement uses TRBV5-1 and TRBJ2-3; a weak D match, TRBD2 (6 bases). Trimming stripped 0 bases from V and 6 bases from J, with 11 bases between. CDR3 length: 14 residues. Per the germline V gene, CDR1 is SGHRS and CDR2 is YFSETQ.

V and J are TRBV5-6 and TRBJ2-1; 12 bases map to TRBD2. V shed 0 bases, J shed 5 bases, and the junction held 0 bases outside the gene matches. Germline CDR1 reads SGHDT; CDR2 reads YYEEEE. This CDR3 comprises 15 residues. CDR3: CASSLGLAGDNEQFF. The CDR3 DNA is TGTGCCAGCAGCTTGGGACTAGCGGGGGACAATGAGCAGTTCTTC.

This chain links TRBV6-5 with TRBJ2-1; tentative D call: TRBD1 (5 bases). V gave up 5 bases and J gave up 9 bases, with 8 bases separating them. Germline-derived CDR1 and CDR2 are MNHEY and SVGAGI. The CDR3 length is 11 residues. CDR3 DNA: TGTGCCAGCAGTACTCAGGGTGAGCAGTTCTTC. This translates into CASSTQGEQFF.

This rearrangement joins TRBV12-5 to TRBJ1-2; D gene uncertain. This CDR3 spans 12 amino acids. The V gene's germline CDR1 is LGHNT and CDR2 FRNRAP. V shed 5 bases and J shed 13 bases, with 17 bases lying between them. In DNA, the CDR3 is TGTGCTAGTGGTACCGGGAGGGAGCGGTGCACCTTC. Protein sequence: CASGTGRERCTF.

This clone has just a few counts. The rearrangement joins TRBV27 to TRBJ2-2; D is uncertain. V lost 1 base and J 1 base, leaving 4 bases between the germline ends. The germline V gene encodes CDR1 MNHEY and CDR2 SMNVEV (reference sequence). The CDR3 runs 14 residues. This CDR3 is CASSLFRNTGELFF. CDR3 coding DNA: TGTGCCAGCAGTTTATTCAGGAACACCGGGGAGCTGTTTTTT.

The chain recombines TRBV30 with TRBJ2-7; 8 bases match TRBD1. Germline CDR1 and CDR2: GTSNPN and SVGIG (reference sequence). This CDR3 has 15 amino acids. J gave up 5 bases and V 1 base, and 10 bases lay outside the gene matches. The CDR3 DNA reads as TGTGCCTGGAGTGAGGGAGACAGGGGTAGCGACGAGCAGTACTTC. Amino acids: CAWSEGDRGSDEQYF.

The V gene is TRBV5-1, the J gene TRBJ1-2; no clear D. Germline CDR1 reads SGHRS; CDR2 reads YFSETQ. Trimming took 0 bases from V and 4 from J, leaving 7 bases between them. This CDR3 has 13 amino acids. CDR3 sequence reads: CASSLALGYGYTF. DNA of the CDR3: TGCGCCAGCAGCTTGGCCCTGGGCTATGGCTACACCTTC. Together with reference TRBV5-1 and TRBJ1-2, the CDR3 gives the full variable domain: KAGVTQTPRYLIKTRGQQVTLSCSPISGHRSVSWYQQTPGQGLQFLFEYFSETQRNKGNFPGRFSGRQFSNSRSEMNVSTLELGDSALYLCASSLALGYGYTFGSGTRLTVV.

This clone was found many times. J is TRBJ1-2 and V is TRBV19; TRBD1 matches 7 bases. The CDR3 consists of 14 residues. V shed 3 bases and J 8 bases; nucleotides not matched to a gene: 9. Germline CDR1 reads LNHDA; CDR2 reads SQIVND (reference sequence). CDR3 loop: CASSMVGGQGGYTF. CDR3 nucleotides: TGTGCCAGTAGTATGGTAGGGGGCCAAGGGGGCTACACCTTC.

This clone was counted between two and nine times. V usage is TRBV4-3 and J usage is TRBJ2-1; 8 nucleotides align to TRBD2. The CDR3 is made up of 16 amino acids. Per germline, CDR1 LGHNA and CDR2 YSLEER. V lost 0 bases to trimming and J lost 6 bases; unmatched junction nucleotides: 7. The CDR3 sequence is CASSQDGAGVFNEQFF. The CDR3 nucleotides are TGCGCCAGCAGCCAAGATGGAGCGGGGGTCTTCAATGAGCAGTTCTTC.

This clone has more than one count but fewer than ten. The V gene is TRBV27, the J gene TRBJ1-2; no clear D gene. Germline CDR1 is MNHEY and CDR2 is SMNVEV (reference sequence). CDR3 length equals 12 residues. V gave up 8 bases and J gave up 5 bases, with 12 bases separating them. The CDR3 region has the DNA TGTGCCAGCCGAGGACCGAGATATGGCTACACCTTC. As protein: CASRGPRYGYTF.

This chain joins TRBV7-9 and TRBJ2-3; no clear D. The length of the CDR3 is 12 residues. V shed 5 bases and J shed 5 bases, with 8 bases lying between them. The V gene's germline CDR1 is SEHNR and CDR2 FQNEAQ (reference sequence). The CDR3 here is CASSQLLDTQYF. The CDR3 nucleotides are TGTGCCAGCAGCCAATTACTAGATACGCAGTATTTT.

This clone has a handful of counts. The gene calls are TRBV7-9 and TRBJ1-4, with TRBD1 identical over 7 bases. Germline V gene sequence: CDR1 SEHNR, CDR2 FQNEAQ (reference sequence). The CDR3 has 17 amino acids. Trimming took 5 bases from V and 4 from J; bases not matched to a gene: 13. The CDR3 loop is CASSISRGGGFNEKLFF. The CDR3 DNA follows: TGTGCCAGCAGCATCAGTAGGGGAGGGGGCTTTAATGAAAAACTGTTTTTT.

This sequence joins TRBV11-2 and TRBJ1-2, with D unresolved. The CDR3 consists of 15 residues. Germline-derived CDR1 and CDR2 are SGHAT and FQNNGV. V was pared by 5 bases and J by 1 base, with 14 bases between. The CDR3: CASSLDGRDNYGYTF. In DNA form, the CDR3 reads TGTGCCAGCAGCCTCGACGGTCGGGATAACTATGGCTACACCTTC.